This TCR beta chain was obtained from a study of T-cell reconstitution after alpha-beta-depleted transplantation in children. Study-wide points: Surviving recipient T cells and thymic progenitors accounted for the high day-60 TCRbeta diversity observed in some patients. The main origin of T-cell counts and diversity one year after transplant was newly produced T cells.

A TCRbeta library incorporating unique molecular identifiers was prepared. TCRdb called the PCR reads again in MiXCR, with one record for every CDR3 protein. The table has about 200,000 distinct CDR3 sequences, 6.3% seen once. This clonotype was counted ten times or more. Its specificity is unknown. Trimming removed 5 bases at V and 7 bases at J, with 15 bases between. This CDR3 is 14 amino acids long. The clonotype was recovered from a girl under two years old with combined immunodeficiency, due to receive a stem cell transplant. Sequencing used PBMCs, obtained before TCRalphabeta/CD19-depleted stem cell transplant. This sequence joins TRBV12-3 or TRBV12-4 and TRBJ2-1; a weak D match, TRBD2 (6 bases). The CDR3 region is CASSHGDFTNEQFF. The CDR3 region has the DNA TGTGCCAGCAGTCACGGGGACTTCACAAATGAGCAGTTCTTC.